This T cell receptor beta chain came from a study of naive and memory T cell subsets. Separate alpha and beta amplification began at the second PCR step. CMV status came from CD4+ T cell IFNgamma after overnight CMV lysate stimulation of fresh PBMCs. Cells stained for CD3, CD4, CD8, CD45RA, CD27 and viability were sorted into four CD45RA/CD27 subsets. This clonotype was counted once. The beta constant-region primer was an equimolar mix of two oligonucleotides covering TRBC1 and TRBC2. Nested alpha and beta constant-region primers with the SP2 primer drove four PCR rounds on ligated cDNA. The cDNA 3' end received a ligated single-stranded oligonucleotide carrying the SP2 primer and a 12-nucleotide UMI. Each CDR3 protein gets one entry after TCRdb re-called the UMI-ligation and nested PCR reads with MiXCR. This sample has 80,000 or so distinct CDR3 sequences, with 9% found just once. CDR3 length equals 13 residues. From germline, CDR1 is MNHEY and CDR2 SMNVEV (reference sequence). V gave up 5 bases and J gave up 7 bases; unmatched junction bases: 7.

The chain has TRBV27 and TRBJ2-5; TRBD1 matches 7 bases. The source of this sequence is a human donor in good health. The sample comprised naive CD8+ T cells from blood. The CDR3 nucleotides are TGTGCCAGCAGTCGGGACAGCCTTCGGACCCAGTACTTC. As protein: CASSRDSLRTQYF.